This T cell receptor beta chain was captured in a study of cytomegalovirus exposure and HLA in healthy donors (TCRdb year 2017). At the level of the whole study: An earlier analysis of 587 of the donors reported 276 Gb of sequence data and some 110 million unique TCR beta sequences obtained from about 179 million T cells. An early release covering just under 650 HLA-typed donors comprised around 300 gigabases of sequencing data and approximately 80 million unique TCR sequences. Of the 350 to 400 genotyped donors, around 81% fell in the genetic ancestry cluster associated with self-reported Caucasian donors. The study aimed to test whether signatures of past pathogen exposure could be identified by cataloging public T cell receptors. The study profiled the T cell repertoires of some 610 subjects by immunosequencing and related them to cytomegalovirus serostatus. In addition to the first cohort of 650 to 750 subjects, a separate validation cohort of 120 different subjects was used. To predict cytomegalovirus infection status, the study combined high-throughput TCR immunosequencing, statistical association of individual TCRs with disease status, and machine learning. To study patterns of TCR occurrence, a later analysis re-analyzed previously published TCR beta repertoires from under 750 donors and added high-resolution HLA genotyping. In the later analysis, no new phenotypic data were used to find candidate immune exposures; instead, reliance was placed on TCR beta sequences and their occurrence across donors. An earlier analysis of 450 to 750 of the donors used high-throughput TCR beta sequencing to judge whether each TCR beta V gene segment behaved as functional or pseudogenic. Donor age, sex, ethnicity and CMV serostatus were collected together with the repertoire data. In a later genetic analysis, genome-wide SNP genotypes for 398 of the 666 donors were used, and that subset was treated as a discovery cohort. All discovery cohort repertoires had been generated using a single sequencing platform. Both class I and class II loci were covered by HLA typing, at four-digit resolution. The number of typed donors differed by locus: roughly 629-640 for A, B, C, DRB1 and DQB1; 500 to 550 for DQA1; 606 for DPA1; and about 450 for DPB1. Four or five DR-DQ haplotypes were handled as single units for association and clustering, since linkage in the cohort was strong. Among about 370 genotyped donors of the cohort, an average of about 220,000 unique TCR beta nucleotide sequences was sequenced per donor, of which about 20% were non-productive. Findings and caveats that apply to the study as a whole: In a later analysis, HLA-associated TCR beta chains were found to be more clonally expanded and to have lower generation probabilities than equally common non-associated chains. According to the authors, the approach could potentially be generalized to other disease states and immunological phenotypes. Correlated functional status among segregating V segments might reflect linkage disequilibrium, but an unknown experimental factor could not be ruled out. In a later analysis, over 15,000 TCR beta sequences were associated with specific HLA alleles at a false discovery rate of 0.05. An association between a missense DCLRE1C variant and V-gene and J-gene trimming of TCR beta chains was found in a later genetic analysis and replicated in an independent cohort. According to a later analysis, TCR association rates differed among HLA loci, with DRB1 alleles showing the most associated TCRs and HLA-C alleles showing the fewest. Only TCR beta chains were sequenced in this cohort, and the absence of alpha or paired-chain data limited detectable features. A later analysis reported that several top co-occurrence clusters appeared linked to parvovirus B19, influenza, CMV and Epstein-Barr virus. Because counts were too low, roughly 17 rarely observed V segments, including chromosome 9 orphons, were left out of the earlier analysis of 587 of the donors. A cluster of highly shared sequence variants was judged likely to represent a technical artifact of the sequencing pipeline. According to a later genetic analysis, donors in an Asian-associated ancestry cluster had fewer N-insertions in productive TCRs than the approximately 630-donor mean. A few of the identified cytomegalovirus-associated TCR beta chains were confirmed in vitro to be specific for cytomegalovirus antigens. For the cohort, immune exposure information was limited to CMV serostatus. Presence/absence analyses assumed roughly uniform sequencing depth across donors, an assumption that may not hold. Most CMV-associated TCR beta chains appeared to be HLA-restricted in a later analysis, and the HLA associations seemed to be driven largely by CMV exposure. A further reported finding was that TCR beta sequences accurately predicted the HLA-A and HLA-B alleles for most subjects in the first cohort. A total of 150 or so TCR beta chains were listed by the study as associated with cytomegalovirus. Some IMGT-functional V segments, including TRBV6-2 and TRBV6-3, could not be told apart with the 87-base-pair reads, so those segments were excluded. Because HLA typing was unavailable for some donors at each locus, only the typed subset was used in association tests. Across donors, most TCR sequences were observed very rarely, whereas some public TCRs were present in many individuals. Cytomegalovirus status was reported to be diagnosed by the classifier with high specificity and sensitivity in both the original and validation cohorts. Strong co-occurrence of HLA alleles, especially DR and DQ, made assigning TCR associations to individual alleles difficult. In an earlier analysis of fewer than 750 of the donors, most TCR beta V segments were observed in productive rearrangements about 87% or about 30% of the time, broadly matching IMGT annotations.

Library preparation used the immunoSEQ multiplex PCR assay. The multiplex PCR relied on a mix of 60 forward primers for TCR Vbeta segments and 13 reverse primers for TCR Jbeta segments. The CDR3 region of rearranged TCR beta genes was amplified from genomic DNA with a multiplex PCR assay. The Illumina HiSeq System was used to sequence the amplified TCR beta libraries as 87-base-pair reads. Concerning the study's data processing: Across the roughly 640 repertoires, a later analysis counted 80 million or so unique TCR beta chains, some 11 million of which were shared by at least two donors. To remove PCR and sequencing errors, raw reads were error-corrected and collapsed into unique sequences using a nearest-neighbor algorithm that merged closely related sequences. To assign V, D and J gene segments, CDR3 sequences were aligned to IMGT reference sequences. For a sequence to be retained, a match of at least six nucleotides was required to both a V gene segment and a J gene segment. A rearrangement counted as productive if the CDR3 had no stop codons and remained in frame with V and J, and every other rearrangement counted as non-productive. Following IMGT convention, CDR3 was defined as the stretch from the second conserved V-encoded cysteine to the conserved J-encoded phenylalanine. In an earlier analysis of roughly 610 of the donors, sequences lacking an unambiguous match to a single V gene segment were excluded. In an earlier analysis of roughly 500 of the donors, V segments were called functional above 56.7% productive rearrangements and were called segregating when the between-donor standard deviation exceeded 5%. A statistical classification framework was built to diagnose cytomegalovirus status from the catalog of TCR beta chain sequences. A later analysis assigned V and J genes by comparing TCR nucleotide sequences with IMGT/GENE-DB human TR gene sequences. A later analysis assigned CDR3 sequences and most-parsimonious VDJ recombination scenarios with the TCRdist pipeline. In a later analysis, each TCR beta chain was defined by its CDR3 amino acid sequence together with its V-gene family, and reads without a unique V-gene family were excluded. To address suspected cross-contamination and a sequencing artifact, a later analysis removed 450 to 700 highly shared, low-generation-probability nucleotide sequences. In a later analysis, a clonal expansion index was calculated for each public chain from normalized within-repertoire ranks of inferred template counts. Generation probabilities in a later analysis came from a VDJ recombination model fitted to out-of-frame rearrangements, and those results were checked against IGoR. In a later analysis, hypergeometric tests were used to score TCR-TCR, TCR-HLA and TCR-CMV co-occurrence, with a repertoire-size bias correction applied to TCR pairs. False discovery rates were estimated in a later analysis by permuting HLA or CMV assignments 20 times. In a later analysis, co-occurring TCRs were grouped using DBSCAN, and TCRdist sequence similarity was added for clustering within HLA-allele-positive subsets. Repertoires with fewer than 30,000 or more than 120,000 public chains were left out of co-occurrence clustering, as were five repertoires with anomalous nucleotide sharing. TCRdb's version of the immuneACCESS table is confined to in-frame rearrangements and falls short of the full clone set. An unresolved V gene accounts for under half of the shortfall where checked; the remainder is of unknown origin. The V and J calls and the clone size are those of that table, but D and trimming were determined from the DNA. The sample table records about 140,000 clones; under 80% of these occur just once. The top ten clonotypes cover 8.8% of the sample.

The cohort comprised hundreds of healthy bone marrow donors. Cohort members were all nominally healthy when sampled, although unrecorded immune exposures were likely present. The donor was CMV seropositive and was included in the group of 290 or so seropositive cohort members. Every donor gave a peripheral blood sample, and the peripheral blood mononuclear cells from that sample were used for TCR beta sequencing. The Qiagen DNeasy Blood Extraction Kit was used to extract genomic DNA from the blood cell samples. Notes on this clone: No cognate antigen has been identified for it. Nothing much larger sits one base from this clone, and base qualities are not available.

V and J lose 1 base and 9 bases, and a span of 10 bases separates them. From the germline V gene, CDR1 is SGHTA and CDR2 is FQGTGA. Inclusive of the bounding cysteine and phenylalanine, the CDR3 is 13 residues long. Only the CDR3 part of the read is kept: 39 bases, read in frame from the first base. This receptor chain uses TRBV7-3 and TRBJ2-4, with the D gene too uncertain to name. The TCR was taken from a woman between 45 and 65 years old in good health and CMV-seropositive. Sequencing used PBMCs. The DNA is as follows: TGTGCCAGCAGCTTAATACAAAATCCCATTCAGTACTTC. This yields the protein CASSLIQNPIQYF.